Below are 15 T cell receptor beta chains sequenced from a single sample in a study of T cell repertoires in cytomegalovirus infection (dated by TCRdb to about 2019). The sample's treatment or condition label is to be understood as: in vitro stimulation with specific CMV peptide epitopes to enrich CMV-specific T cells. The antigens for these receptors are not known. The reads were generated on an Illumina HiSeq 1500. In-frame beta chains were kept once TCRdb had trimmed the public reads at Q25 with fastp and called clones with MiXCR. Identical CDR3 protein sequences are pooled into one entry, listed with their most common genes and DNA. The sample table contains more than 110,000 distinct CDR3 sequences; only one count was recorded for 25% to 35% of them. The leading ten clones occupy roughly half of the sample. Sequencing used CD8+ T cells from cultured PBMCs, obtained from culture after CMV antigen stimulation. The receptors derive from a human donor in good health (CMV status not recorded). Some clones in this sample may be carry-over from other donors' samples.

This clonotype was found many times. The chain is built from TRBV27 and TRBJ1-5, with D uncertain. Germline CDR1 MNHEY, CDR2 SMNVEV (reference sequence). Trimming took off 3 bases at V and 4 bases at J, with 4 bases between the two ends. The CDR3 covers 12 residues. The CDR3 here is CASSFGNQPQHF. DNA of the CDR3: TGTGCCAGCAGTTTTGGTAATCAGCCCCAGCATTTT.

This clonotype occurred a few times. This chain connects TRBV7-6 to TRBJ1-1; 7 bases line up with TRBD1. Germline CDR1 reads SGHVS; CDR2 reads FNYEAQ. J lost 0 bases, V lost 4 bases, and 8 bases had no gene match. The length of the CDR3 is 16 residues. The CDR3 DNA follows: TGTGCCAGCAGCTCCGGGGCAGGGACAGTGAACACTGAAGCTTTCTTT. Protein product: CASSSGAGTVNTEAFF. The whole variable domain, filled in from reference TRBV7-6 and TRBJ1-1, reads GAGVSQSPRYKVTKRGQDVALRCDPISGHVSLYWYRQALGQGPEFLTYFNYEAQQDKSGLPNDRFSAERPEGSISTLTIQRTEQRDSAMYRCASSSGAGTVNTEAFFGQGTRLTVV.

This chain uses TRBV29-1 with TRBJ1-1, with D perhaps TRBD1 (6 bases). Trimming cost V 5 bases and J 8 bases, with 12 bases left between them. The CDR3 spans 11 residues. Germline V gives CDR1 SQVTM, CDR2 ANQGSEA. The CDR3, as DNA: TGCAGCGTTCGGACAGAGATCGAAGCTTTCTTT. Amino acid sequence: CSVRTEIEAFF. The full variable domain, its missing parts supplied by reference TRBV29-1 and TRBJ1-1, is SAVISQKPSRDICQRGTSLTIQCQVDSQVTMMFWYRQQPGQSLTLIATANQGSEATYESGFVIDKFPISRPNLTFSTLTVSNMSPEDSSIYLCSVRTEIEAFFGQGTRLTVV.

The chain recombines TRBV29-1 with TRBJ2-2, with D tentatively TRBD1 (6 bases). V lost 5 bases and J lost 5, with 12 bases in between. Germline-derived CDR1 and CDR2 are SQVTM and ANQGSEA. The CDR3 length is 13 residues. In DNA form, the CDR3 reads TGCAGCGTTTACAGGGAATTAACCGGGGAGCTGTTTTTT. Translated: CSVYRELTGELFF.

This clonotype was counted between two and nine times. The chain joins TRBV6-1 to TRBJ1-2; 9 positions match TRBD1. V gave up 3 bases and J gave up 3 bases; unmatched junction bases: 2. The CDR3 length is 14 residues. Germline loops: CDR1 MNHNS, CDR2 SASEGT. CDR3 sequence reads: CASSEWTGDYGYTF. Here the CDR3 DNA reads TGTGCCAGCAGTGAGTGGACAGGGGACTATGGCTACACCTTC.

The chain uses TRBV27 and TRBJ2-7, with D uncertain. This CDR3 comprises 12 residues. V lost 6 bases to trimming and J lost 3 bases, with 9 bases between them. The germline gives CDR1 MNHEY, CDR2 SMNVEV (reference sequence). The CDR3 reads CASRVSIYEQYF. CDR3 bases: TGTGCCAGCAGGGTTTCAATCTACGAGCAGTACTTC.

There are many counts of this clonotype. This chain uses TRBV5-6 with TRBJ1-1; D gene uncertain. Trimming took 1 base from V and 10 from J, leaving 17 bases between them. The CDR3 has 14 residues. Germline CDR1 is SGHDT and CDR2 is YYEEEE. The CDR3 protein is CASSLSTDRRRAFF. DNA of the CDR3: TGTGCCAGCAGCTTGTCGACGGATCGCCGCCGAGCTTTCTTT.

This clonotype was seen only a few times. The rearrangement links TRBV7-9 to TRBJ1-2; no clear D. The germline V gene encodes CDR1 SEHNR and CDR2 FQNEAQ (reference sequence). Trimming cost V 3 bases and J 2 bases, with 13 bases left between them. This CDR3 has 15 amino acids. The DNA for the CDR3 is TGTGCCAGCAGCTTTGAAACCGGACGGAACTATGGCTACACCTTC. It yields the protein CASSFETGRNYGYTF.

This clonotype occurred many times. The chain carries TRBV6-2 or TRBV6-3 and TRBJ1-5; D remains ambiguous. CDR1 and CDR2 from the germline V gene are MNHEY and SVGEGT. V was shortened by 4 bases and J by 1 base, with 8 bases between the two germline ends. CDR3 length: 14 amino acids. Here the CDR3 reads CASSFRQSNQPQHF. The CDR3, as DNA: TGTGCCAGCAGTTTTCGGCAGAGCAATCAGCCCCAGCATTTT.

V gene TRBV12-3 or TRBV12-4 combines with J gene TRBJ2-7; D remains unclear. This CDR3 is 12 amino acids long. V gave up 3 bases and J gave up 3 bases, with 6 bases separating them. The CDR3 DNA reads TGTGCCAGCAGTTTGACGAACTACGAGCAGTACTTC. This sequence encodes CASSLTNYEQYF.

The table lists this clonotype with a few counts. This rearrangement joins TRBV6-5 to TRBJ2-3, with TRBD2 matching 11 bases. Per the germline V gene, CDR1 is MNHEY and CDR2 is SVGAGI. CDR3 length equals 17 residues. Trimming at V came to 5 bases and at J to 10 bases, leaving 17 bases not matched to a gene. DNA for the CDR3: TGTGCCAGCAGTCAAGACTCTAGCGGGGGGCCTACACTTGCGCAGTATTTT. Its translation: CASSQDSSGGPTLAQYF.

This clonotype was counted only a few times. This chain uses TRBV4-1 with TRBJ2-7; unclear D gene. CDR3 length: 14 amino acids. Germline-derived CDR1 and CDR2 are MGHRA and YSYEKL. The ends were cut back, 1 base at V and 2 bases at J, with 9 bases in the middle. The CDR3 DNA follows: TGCGCCAGCAGCCAAGCCGGGCCCCCCTACGAGCAGTACTTC. Protein product: CASSQAGPPYEQYF.

V gene TRBV4-1 combines with J gene TRBJ1-2; TRBD1 might be the D (5 bases). V was clipped by 5 bases and J by 4 bases, with 17 bases between them. The CDR3 has 15 amino acids. Germline values: CDR1 MGHRA, CDR2 YSYEKL. CDR3 in amino acids: CASSGVGQGGYGYTF. CDR3 DNA sequence: TGCGCCAGCAGCGGCGTCGGGCAGGGAGGCTATGGCTACACCTTC.

The chain combines TRBV2 with TRBJ2-1, with 8 bases lining up with TRBD1. Germline CDR1 SNHLY, CDR2 FYNNEI. The CDR3 loop spans 15 amino acids. Trimming cost V 4 bases and J 8 bases; bases outside gene matches: 10. The CDR3 is CASSAWTGSGDEQFF. DNA of the CDR3: TGTGCCAGCAGTGCTTGGACAGGGTCAGGCGATGAGCAGTTCTTC.

The chain couples TRBV7-6 to TRBJ2-1; the D gene is possibly TRBD1 (5 bases). V dropped 8 bases and J dropped 5 bases, with 10 bases sitting between them. This CDR3 contains 12 residues. Germline loops: CDR1 SGHVS, CDR2 FNYEAQ. The CDR3 loop is CASAPGNNEQFF. The CDR3 nucleotides read TGTGCCAGCGCACCAGGGAACAATGAGCAGTTCTTC.